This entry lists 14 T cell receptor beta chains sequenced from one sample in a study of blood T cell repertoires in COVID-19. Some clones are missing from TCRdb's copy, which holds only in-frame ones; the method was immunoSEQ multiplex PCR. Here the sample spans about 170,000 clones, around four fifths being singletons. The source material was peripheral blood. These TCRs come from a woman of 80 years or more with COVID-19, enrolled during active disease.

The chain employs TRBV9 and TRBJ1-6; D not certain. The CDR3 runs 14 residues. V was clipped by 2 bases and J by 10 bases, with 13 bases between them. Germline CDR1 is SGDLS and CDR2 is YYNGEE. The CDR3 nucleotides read TGTGCCAGCAGCGTTGGAGGAGCGCGATCACCCCTCCACTTT. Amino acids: CASSVGGARSPLHF.

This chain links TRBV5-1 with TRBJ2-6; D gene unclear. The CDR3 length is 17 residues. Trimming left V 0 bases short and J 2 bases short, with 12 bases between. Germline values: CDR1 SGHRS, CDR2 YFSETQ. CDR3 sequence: CASSLGSGLAGANVLTF. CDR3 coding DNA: TGCGCCAGCAGCTTGGGTTCAGGATTAGCTGGGGCCAACGTCCTGACTTTC.

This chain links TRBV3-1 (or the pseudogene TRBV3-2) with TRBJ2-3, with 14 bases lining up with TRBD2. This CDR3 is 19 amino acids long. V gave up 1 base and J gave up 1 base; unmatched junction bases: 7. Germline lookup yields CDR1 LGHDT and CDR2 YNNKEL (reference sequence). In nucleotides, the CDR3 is TGTGCCAGCAGCCAAGCCCCACGACTAGCGGGGGGGGGCACAGATACGCAGTATTTT. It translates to CASSQAPRLAGGGTDTQYF.

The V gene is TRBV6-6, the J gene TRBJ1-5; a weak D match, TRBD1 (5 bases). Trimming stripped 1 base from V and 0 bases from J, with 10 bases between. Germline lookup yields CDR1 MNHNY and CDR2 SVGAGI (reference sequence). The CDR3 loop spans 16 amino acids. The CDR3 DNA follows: TGTGCCAGCAGTTACTTTGACAGTTATAGCAATCAGCCCCAGCATTTT. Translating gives CASSYFDSYSNQPQHF.

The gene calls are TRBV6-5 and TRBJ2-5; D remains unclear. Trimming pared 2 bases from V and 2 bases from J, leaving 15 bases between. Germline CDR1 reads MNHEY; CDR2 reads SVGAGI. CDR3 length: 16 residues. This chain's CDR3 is CASSYVPGQAQETQYF. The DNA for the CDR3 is TGTGCCAGCAGTTACGTGCCAGGCCAGGCACAAGAGACCCAGTACTTC.

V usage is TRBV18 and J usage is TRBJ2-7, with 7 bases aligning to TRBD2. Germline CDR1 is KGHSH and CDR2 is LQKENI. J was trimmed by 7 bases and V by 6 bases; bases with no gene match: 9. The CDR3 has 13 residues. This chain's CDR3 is CASSPKGRGEQYF. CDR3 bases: TGTGCCAGCTCCCCGAAGGGGAGGGGAGAGCAGTACTTC.

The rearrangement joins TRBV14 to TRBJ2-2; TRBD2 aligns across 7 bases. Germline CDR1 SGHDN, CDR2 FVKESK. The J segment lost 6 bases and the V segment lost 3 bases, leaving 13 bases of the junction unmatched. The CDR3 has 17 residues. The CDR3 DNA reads TGTGCCAGCAGCCAGTACTTGAGTAGCGGGCGTTCCGGGGAGCTGTTTTTT. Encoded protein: CASSQYLSSGRSGELFF.

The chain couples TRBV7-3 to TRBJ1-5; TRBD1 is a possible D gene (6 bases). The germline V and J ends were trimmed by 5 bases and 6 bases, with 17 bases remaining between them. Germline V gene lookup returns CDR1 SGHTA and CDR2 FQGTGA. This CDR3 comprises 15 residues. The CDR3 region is CASSQTGGAGQPQHF. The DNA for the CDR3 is TGTGCCAGCAGCCAGACGGGGGGCGCCGGTCAGCCCCAGCATTTT. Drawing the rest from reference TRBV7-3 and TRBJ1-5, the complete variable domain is GAGVSQTPSNKVTEKGKYVELRCDPISGHTALYWYRQSLGQGPEFLIYFQGTGAADDSGLPNDRFFAVRPEGSVSTLKIQRTERGDSAVYLCASSQTGGAGQPQHFGDGTRLSIL.

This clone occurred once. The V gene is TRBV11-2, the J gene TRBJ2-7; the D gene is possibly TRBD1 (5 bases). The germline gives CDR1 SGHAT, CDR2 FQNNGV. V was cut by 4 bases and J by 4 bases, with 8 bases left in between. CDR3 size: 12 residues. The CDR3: CASSSQGYEQYF. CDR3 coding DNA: TGTGCCAGCAGCTCCCAGGGTTACGAGCAGTACTTC. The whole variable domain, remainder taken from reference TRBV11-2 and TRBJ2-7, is EAGVAQSPRYKIIEKRQSVAFWCNPISGHATLYWYQQILGQGPKLLIQFQNNGVVDDSQLPKDRFSAERLKGVDSTLKIQPAKLEDSAVYLCASSSQGYEQYFGPGTRLTVT.

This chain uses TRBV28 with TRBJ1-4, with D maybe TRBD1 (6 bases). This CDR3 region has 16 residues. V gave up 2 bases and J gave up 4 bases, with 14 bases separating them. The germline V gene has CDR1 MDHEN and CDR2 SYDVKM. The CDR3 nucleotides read TGTGCCAGCAGTTTAAGGGGACGACAGGATAATGAAAAACTGTTTTTT. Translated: CASSLRGRQDNEKLFF.

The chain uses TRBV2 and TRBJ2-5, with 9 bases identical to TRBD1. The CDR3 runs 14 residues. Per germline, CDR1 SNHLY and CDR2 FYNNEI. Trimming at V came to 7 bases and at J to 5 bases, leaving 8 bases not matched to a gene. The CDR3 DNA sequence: TGTGCCAGCAACCGGGACAGGGTTTGGGAGACCCAGTACTTC. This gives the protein CASNRDRVWETQYF.

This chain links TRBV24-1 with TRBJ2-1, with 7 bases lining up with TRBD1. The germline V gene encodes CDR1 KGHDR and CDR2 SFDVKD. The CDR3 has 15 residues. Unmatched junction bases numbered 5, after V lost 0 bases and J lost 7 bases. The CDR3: CATSDLKGALNEQFF. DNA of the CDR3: TGTGCCACCAGTGATTTGAAGGGGGCGTTAAATGAGCAGTTCTTC.

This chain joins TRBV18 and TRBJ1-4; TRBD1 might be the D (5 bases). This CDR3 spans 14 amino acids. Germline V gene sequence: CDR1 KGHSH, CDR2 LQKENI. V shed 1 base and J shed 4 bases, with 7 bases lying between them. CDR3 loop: CASSPRGGNEKLFF. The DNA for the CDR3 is TGTGCCAGCTCACCACGCGGGGGTAATGAAAAACTGTTTTTT.

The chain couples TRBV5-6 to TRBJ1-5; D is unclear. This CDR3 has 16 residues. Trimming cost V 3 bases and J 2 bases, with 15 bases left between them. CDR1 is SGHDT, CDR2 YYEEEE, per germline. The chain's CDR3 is CASSSGDDFRNQPQHF. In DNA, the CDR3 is TGTGCCAGCAGCTCTGGAGACGACTTTCGCAATCAGCCCCAGCATTTT.